This T cell receptor beta chain emerged from a study of blood T cells in healthy people across ages. Germline CDR1 is GTSNPN and CDR2 is SVGIG (reference sequence). Trimming removed 3 bases at V and 8 bases at J, with 19 bases between. The CDR3 length is 14 residues. Next came a second PCR, run for about 7 to 12 cycles, which used a sample-barcoded 5' primer along with a J-beta primer mix. Each TCR beta cDNA got a 12-nucleotide random molecular identifier. TCRdb reprocessed the 5' RACE reads via MiXCR and lists one record per CDR3 protein. The sample carries 550,000 to 650,000 distinct CDR3 sequences, less than 35% recorded once.

Sequencing was carried out using blood. This TCR was sampled from a woman older than 75 in good health. This sequence joins TRBV30 and TRBJ1-2; D is perhaps TRBD1 (6 bases). CDR3 residues: CAWRVGQGTRGYTF. In DNA form, the CDR3 reads TGTGCCTGGAGGGTCGGGCAGGGGACGAGGGGCTACACCTTC.